The 18 T cell receptor beta chains given below trace back to one sample, sequenced in a study of breast tumors, draining lymph nodes, adjacent tissues. Each CDR3 protein gets one entry after TCRdb re-called the multiplex PCR reads with MiXCR. The profile covers about 300,000 distinct CDR3 sequences, with roughly 31% appearing a single time and more than 1% taken by the ten largest. Breast cancer patients provided tissue from their axillary draining lymph nodes. The material sequenced was axillary lymph node tissue. The origin of the receptors is a female donor with breast cancer. Some clones in this sample may be carry-over from other donors' samples.

This clonotype was recorded at least ten times. The rearrangement uses TRBV7-2 and TRBJ2-7; unclear D gene. The CDR3 runs 14 residues. Trimming removed 6 bases from V and 3 bases from J, with 15 bases in between. Per germline, CDR1 SGHTA and CDR2 FQGNSA. The CDR3 DNA follows: TGTGCCAGCAGGTCTCCGGGCCGCAGCTACGAGCAGTACTTC. Its protein is CASRSPGRSYEQYF.

This clonotype was recorded at least ten times. This chain joins TRBV5-1 and TRBJ1-2; 9 bases line up with TRBD1. J gave up 0 bases and V 4 bases, and 7 bases lay outside the gene matches. CDR1 SGHRS and CDR2 YFSETQ come from the germline V gene. This CDR3 comprises 16 residues. For the CDR3, the DNA is TGCGCCAGCAGCCTTGGGACAGGGTTCGCTAACTATGGCTACACCTTC. The encoded protein is CASSLGTGFANYGYTF.

At least ten counts were recorded for this clonotype. The rearrangement uses TRBV19 and TRBJ1-5; 8 positions match TRBD1. CDR3 length equals 15 residues. Germline V gene data show CDR1 as LNHDA and CDR2 as SQIVND (reference sequence). The V and J ends lost 2 bases and 3 bases, in that order; junction bases with no gene match: 3. CDR3 nucleotide sequence: TGTGCCAGTAGTATATGGACAGGGAACAATCAGCCCCAGCATTTT. It encodes CASSIWTGNNQPQHF.

There are many counts of this clonotype. This rearrangement joins TRBV4-2 to TRBJ1-5; D perhaps matches TRBD1 (6 bases). Per germline, CDR1 LGHNA and CDR2 YNFKEQ. The ends were cut back, 4 bases at V and 4 bases at J, with 14 bases in the middle. CDR3 length equals 15 residues. The CDR3, as DNA: TGTGCCAGCAGCCCAACGGGGGGCGGGAATCAGCCCCAGCATTTT. It is translated as CASSPTGGGNQPQHF.

J is TRBJ2-5 and V is TRBV27, with D uncertain. Trimming took 1 base from V and 0 from J, leaving 12 bases between them. The CDR3 is 16 amino acids. The germline V gene has CDR1 MNHEY and CDR2 SMNVEV (reference sequence). The CDR3 DNA sequence: TGTGCCAGCAGTTTATATCCTCCCGGCCACCAAGAGACCCAGTACTTC. Translated: CASSLYPPGHQETQYF.

This clonotype was detected ten times or more. An end of the junction does not agree with germline; a read error may underlie this. V is TRBV9 and J is TRBJ2-1; D gene ambiguous. The length of the CDR3 is 11 residues. CDR1 and CDR2 from the germline V gene are SGDLS and YYNGEE. The CDR3 reads CASSSNNEQFF. The CDR3 nucleotides are TGTGCCAGCAGCTCCAACAATGAGCAGTTCTTC.

This clonotype appeared many times. The gene calls are TRBV24-1 and TRBJ2-1; tentatively, D is TRBD1 (6 bases). The length of the CDR3 is 12 residues. The V and J ends lost 4 bases and 10 bases respectively, with 10 bases between them. Looked up from germline, CDR1 is KGHDR and CDR2 is SFDVKD. The CDR3 loop reads CATSDPDREQFF. The CDR3 nucleotides are TGTGCCACCAGTGACCCCGACAGGGAGCAGTTCTTC.

This clonotype has more than one count but fewer than ten. The genes are TRBV5-8 and TRBJ1-2, with a possible D match to TRBD1 (6 bases). The germline V and J ends were trimmed by 3 bases and 3 bases, with 12 bases remaining between them. CDR3 length equals 14 residues. CDR1 is SGHTS and CDR2 is YDEGEE in the germline V gene. The CDR3 DNA sequence: TGTGCCAGCAGCTCAGGACAGACCTACTATGGCTACACCTTC. Its translation is CASSSGQTYYGYTF.

Concerning this clonotype itself: This could be a read error, since a much larger clone is one nucleotide away. The V gene is TRBV20-1, the J gene TRBJ2-5; D tentatively fits TRBD1 or TRBD2 (5 bases each). CDR1 and CDR2 from the germline V gene are DFQATT and SNEGSKA (reference sequence). The CDR3 has 12 amino acids. V was pared by 7 bases and J by 5 bases, with 14 bases between. CDR3 in amino acids: CSGEGDGETQYF. Written as DNA, the CDR3 is TGCAGTGGGGAAGGGGACGGCGAGACCCAGTACTTC.

Turning to this clonotype: A read error may be the cause here, since a much bigger clone is one base away. The chain has TRBV12-5 and TRBJ2-1, with D possibly being TRBD1 (6 bases). Per germline, CDR1 LGHNT and CDR2 FRNRAP. This CDR3 spans 15 amino acids. This CDR3 is CASGLGQGLTDDQFF. The CDR3 DNA follows: TGTGCTAGTGGTTTAGGGCAGGGGTTGACCGATGACCAGTTCTTC.

The rearrangement links TRBV11-1 to TRBJ2-7; perhaps D is TRBD1 or TRBD2 (5 bases each). Germline CDR1 and CDR2: SGHAT and FQDESV (reference sequence). The CDR3 sequence is 13 residues long. The V and J ends lost 5 bases and 6 bases respectively, with 14 bases between them. CDR3 bases: TGTGCCAGCAGCACGGGACGGCGCTCCGAGCAGTACTTC. As protein: CASSTGRRSEQYF. The full variable domain, completed using reference TRBV11-1 and TRBJ2-7, is EAEVAQSPRYKITEKSQAVAFWCDPISGHATLYWYRQILGQGPELLVQFQDESVVDDSQLPKDRFSAERLKGVDSTLKIQPAELGDSAMYLCASSTGRRSEQYFGPGTRLTVT.

This clonotype has ten or more counts. V is TRBV29-1 and J is TRBJ2-5; TRBD2 matches at 7 bases. Germline assignment: CDR1 SQVTM and CDR2 ANQGSEA. V was clipped by 2 bases and J by 1 base; unmatched bases: 13. The CDR3 totals 17 residues. The CDR3 region has the DNA TGCAGCGTTGAACCCTCTCACCAGCGCGGGGGCCAAGAGACCCAGTACTTC. This sequence encodes CSVEPSHQRGGQETQYF.

With regard to this clonotype: A much larger clone lies a single base off, so this may be a read error. The V and J genes are TRBV20-1 and TRBJ2-7; a possible D gene is TRBD2 (6 bases). V lost 0 bases to trimming and J lost 1 base, with 16 bases between them. The CDR3 extends over 16 amino acids. Germline V gives CDR1 DFQATT, CDR2 SNEGSKA (reference sequence). Written as DNA, the CDR3 is TGCAGTGCTAGAGATCTTAGGGGCGGGACTTCCTACGAGCAGTACTTC. Translating gives CSARDLRGGTSYEQYF.

This clonotype came up many times. This chain uses TRBV9 with TRBJ2-1; D remains ambiguous. The CDR3 sequence is 13 residues long. V gave up 0 bases and J gave up 6 bases, with 7 bases separating them. Germline assignment: CDR1 SGDLS and CDR2 YYNGEE. CDR3 loop: CASSVGLFNEQFF. The CDR3 coding sequence is TGTGCCAGCAGCGTAGGTCTGTTCAATGAGCAGTTCTTC.

In the case of this clonotype: Because the CDR3 is missing its conserved closing phenylalanine or tryptophan, this is likely a read error. V usage is TRBV7-8 and J usage is TRBJ2-6; TRBD1 might be the D (5 bases). The CDR3 covers 19 residues. Trimming removed 5 bases from V and 6 bases from J, with 26 bases in between. CDR1 and CDR2 from the germline V gene are SGHVS and FQNEAQ. The CDR3 is CASSQEQLPGSGAANVLTC. The CDR3 DNA reads as TGTGCCAGCAGCCAAGAACAGTTACCGGGTTCTGGGGCGGCCAACGTCCTGACTTGC.

The chain couples TRBV27 to TRBJ2-7, with 12 nucleotides matching TRBD1. This CDR3 contains 18 residues. The trim removed 6 bases at V and 1 base at J, leaving 13 bases unmatched. Germline CDR1 MNHEY, CDR2 SMNVEV (reference sequence). The CDR3 DNA reads as TGTGCCAGCAGCCGGGGACAGGGGGCAGGCGGGAGGTCCTACGAGCAGTACTTC. It encodes CASSRGQGAGGRSYEQYF.

This clonotype showed up many times. The genes are TRBV10-2 and TRBJ2-1; 10 bases are a match to TRBD2. The V gene's germline CDR1 is WSHSY and CDR2 SAAADI. The CDR3 consists of 15 residues. Trimming removed 7 bases from V and 1 base from J; junction bases left unmatched: 4. In nucleotides, the CDR3 is TGCGCCAGCACTCGGACTAGCGGTTCCTACAATGAGCAGTTCTTC. Residues: CASTRTSGSYNEQFF.

Many counts were recorded for this clonotype. This chain connects TRBV20-1 to TRBJ2-7; TRBD1 matches at 8 bases. This CDR3 spans 14 amino acids. V gave up 4 bases and J gave up 4 bases; unmatched junction bases: 9. The germline V gene encodes CDR1 DFQATT and CDR2 SNEGSKA (reference sequence). The CDR3 DNA reads as TGCAGTGCTACGGAGGGACAGGAGCCTTACGAGCAGTACTTC. Translated, it gives CSATEGQEPYEQYF.